The entry that follows covers one TCR beta chain sequence. Its antigen remains unidentified. The data derive from a study of T cell repertoires in cytomegalovirus infection. Study information: Recently identified HLA-C-restricted CMV epitopes were among the peptides used. Evidence of both CMV infection and a matching HLA type came from public TCR beta signatures.

TCRdb itself ran the reads through MiXCR, one entry per CDR3 protein. Among around 900,000 distinct CDR3 sequences listed, approximately 31% were seen once. The CDR3 is made up of 15 amino acids. J lost 6 bases, V lost 3 bases, and 9 bases had no gene match. This receptor was identified in a human donor in good health (CMV status not recorded). Some clones in this sample may be carry-over from other donors' samples. The chain joins TRBV12-3 or TRBV12-4 to TRBJ2-5, with 8 bases fitting TRBD1. This sample comprised cultured CD8+ T cells from PBMCs, obtained from culture after CMV antigen stimulation. The DNA of the CDR3 is TGTGCCAGCAGTTTTGGACAGGGAGACGGAAAGACCCAGTACTTC. Its protein product is CASSFGQGDGKTQYF.